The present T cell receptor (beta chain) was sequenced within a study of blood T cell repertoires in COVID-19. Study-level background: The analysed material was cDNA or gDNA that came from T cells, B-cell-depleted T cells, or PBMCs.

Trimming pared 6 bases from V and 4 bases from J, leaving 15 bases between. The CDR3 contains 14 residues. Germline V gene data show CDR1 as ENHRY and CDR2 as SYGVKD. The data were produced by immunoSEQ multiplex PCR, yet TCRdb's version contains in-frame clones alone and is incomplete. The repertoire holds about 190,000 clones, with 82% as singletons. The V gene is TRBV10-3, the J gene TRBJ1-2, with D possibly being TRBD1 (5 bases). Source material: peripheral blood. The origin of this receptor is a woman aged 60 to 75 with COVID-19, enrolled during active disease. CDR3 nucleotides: TGTGCCATCAGGGGCGCCCGGGGGGTCTATGGCTACACCTTC. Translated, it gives CAIRGARGVYGYTF.